These 17 T cell receptor beta chains share one sample of origin, sequenced in a study of blood T cell repertoires in COVID-19 (TCRdb year 2020). Libraries were constructed by the immunoSEQ multiplex PCR assay. TCRdb limited this immuneACCESS table to in-frame rearrangements with V and J called. A share of clones is missing; checked studies link under half to unresolved V genes, and the rest is unexplained. Present in this sample are 25,000 or so clones, roughly 80% of which were seen just once. Over 25% of the sample is taken by the ten largest. Sequencing was performed on peripheral blood. These receptors all stem from a man in his 70s with active COVID-19.

The CDR3 coding sequence is TGTGCCAGTAGTATATCGGCAGGCGAAGCTTTCTTT. Its translation: CASSISAGEAFF. The chain is built from TRBV19 and TRBJ1-1; no firm D call. CDR1 is LNHDA and CDR2 is SQIVND in the germline V gene (reference sequence). Trimming stripped 2 bases from V and 8 bases from J, with 9 bases between. The CDR3 has 12 residues.

V gene TRBV28 combines with J gene TRBJ2-3; 9 bases agree with TRBD2. The CDR3 is 16 amino acids. The trim removed 6 bases at V and 4 bases at J, leaving 11 bases unmatched. CDR1 is MDHEN, CDR2 SYDVKM, per germline. The CDR3 loop reads CASRGRGREGADTQYF. The CDR3, as DNA: TGTGCCAGCAGGGGTAGGGGGCGGGAGGGTGCAGATACGCAGTATTTT.

The chain carries TRBV6-5 and TRBJ1-3; no firm D call. CDR3 length: 14 residues. Germline CDR1 reads MNHEY; CDR2 reads SVGAGI. The germline V and J ends were trimmed by 8 bases and 1 base, with 12 bases remaining between them. This CDR3 reads CASLSWASGNTIYF. CDR3 nucleotides: TGTGCCAGCTTGAGTTGGGCATCTGGAAACACCATATATTTT.

The V and J genes are TRBV5-6 and TRBJ2-5; tentative D call: TRBD2 (6 bases). The CDR3 has 16 amino acids. The germline V gene has CDR1 SGHDT and CDR2 YYEEEE. With 2 bases removed from V and 1 base from J, the gap between germline ends came to 15 bases. DNA for the CDR3: TGTGCCAGCAGCTTCCCTCACGCGGGGCGCCAAGAGACCCAGTACTTC. Protein sequence: CASSFPHAGRQETQYF.

By frequency in the sample, this clone is medium-sized (0.01 to 0.1%). The V call is TRBV19, the J call TRBJ1-2; TRBD1 aligns across 8 bases. The length of the CDR3 is 13 residues. Germline CDR1 LNHDA, CDR2 SQIVND (reference sequence). Germline trimming cut 6 bases from V and 7 bases from J; bases unmatched to any gene: 7. The CDR3: CASRTGALSGYTF. DNA of the CDR3: TGTGCCAGTAGGACAGGGGCCCTAAGTGGCTACACCTTC.

This rearrangement joins TRBV7-9 to TRBJ2-3; no reliable D call. In germline, CDR1 is SEHNR, CDR2 FQNEAQ (reference sequence). This CDR3 comprises 12 residues. V was trimmed by 5 bases and J by 4 bases, leaving 7 bases between them. The CDR3 DNA follows: TGTGCCAGCAGCCCCGTCCCAGATACGCAGTATTTT. As protein: CASSPVPDTQYF.

The chain has TRBV12-3 or TRBV12-4 and TRBJ2-3; D call uncertain. The CDR3 is made up of 12 amino acids. V lost 4 bases, J lost 6 bases, and 8 bases lay in between. The CDR3 DNA follows: TGTGCCAGCAGTTCTTTGAGGGATACGCAGTATTTT. Its translation is CASSSLRDTQYF.

The V call is TRBV5-1, the J call TRBJ2-7, with D maybe TRBD2 (6 bases). The CDR3 covers 14 residues. Between the trimmed V and J ends, which lost 0 bases and 0 bases, there was a span of 7 bases. The germline V gene has CDR1 SGHRS and CDR2 YFSETQ. The CDR3 nucleotides are TGCGCCAGCAGCTTGGCGGGACTCTCCTACGAGCAGTACTTC. Translation: CASSLAGLSYEQYF.

The CDR3 nucleotides are TGTGCCAGCAGCTCCCGATTCGCATCTAGCGGGGGGCGTAATGAGCAGTTCTTC. The encoded protein is CASSSRFASSGGRNEQFF. This chain uses TRBV11-2 with TRBJ2-1; 11 bases align to TRBD2. The germline V gene encodes CDR1 SGHAT and CDR2 FQNNGV. This CDR3 is built from 18 residues. Trimming at V came to 4 bases and at J to 7 bases, leaving 15 bases not matched to a gene.

The chain is built from TRBV7-2 and TRBJ1-2; D is possibly TRBD1 (6 bases). This CDR3 is built from 14 residues. Germline CDR1 reads SGHTA; CDR2 reads FQGNSA. Deletions cut 1 base from V and 6 bases from J, with 12 bases between. The CDR3 coding sequence is TGTGCCAGCAGCTTAGGAGGGGGAGTTGATGGCTACACCTTC. Amino acid sequence: CASSLGGGVDGYTF.

The chain couples TRBV9 to TRBJ1-2; TRBD1 agrees at 10 bases. Germline trimming cut 0 bases from V and 5 bases from J; bases unmatched to any gene: 4. The CDR3 runs 15 residues. CDR1 SGDLS and CDR2 YYNGEE come from the germline V gene. The CDR3: CASSVGGQGFYGYTF. DNA for the CDR3: TGTGCCAGCAGCGTAGGGGGACAGGGGTTTTATGGCTACACCTTC.

V gene TRBV2 combines with J gene TRBJ1-1; D possibly corresponds to TRBD1 (5 bases). This CDR3 spans 14 amino acids. Deletions cut 6 bases from V and 6 bases from J, with 17 bases between. The germline V gene encodes CDR1 SNHLY and CDR2 FYNNEI. The CDR3 protein is CASRWRGRSPEAFF. The CDR3 DNA is TGTGCCAGCAGGTGGAGGGGCAGGTCTCCTGAAGCTTTCTTT. The full variable domain, its missing parts supplied by reference TRBV2 and TRBJ1-1, is EPEVTQTPSHQVTQMGQEVILRCVPISNHLYFYWYRQILGQKVEFLVSFYNNEISEKSEIFDDQFSVERPDGSNFTLKIRSTKLEDSAMYFCASRWRGRSPEAFFGQGTRLTVV.

The chain links TRBV27 to TRBJ2-7, with TRBD1 matching 7 bases. Germline CDR1 MNHEY, CDR2 SMNVEV (reference sequence). The CDR3 length is 15 residues. Losses at the gene ends were 4 bases for V and 4 bases for J; bases not matched to a gene: 10. The CDR3 nucleotides are TGTGCCAGCAGTTCTGGGCGAGACAGGGATTACGAGCAGTACTTC. Translating gives CASSSGRDRDYEQYF.

The DNA of the CDR3 is TGTGCCAGCAGGACTGGACAGAACCTCTATGGCTACACCTTC. This sequence encodes CASRTGQNLYGYTF. V is TRBV6-5 and J is TRBJ1-2, with D possibly being TRBD1 (6 bases). Between the trimmed V and J ends, which lost 6 bases and 4 bases, there was a span of 15 bases. CDR3 length: 14 amino acids. Germline V gene lookup returns CDR1 MNHEY and CDR2 SVGAGI.

The chain uses TRBV3-1 (or the pseudogene TRBV3-2) and TRBJ2-7, with 7 positions matching TRBD2. Trimming cost V 0 bases and J 2 bases; bases outside gene matches: 4. This CDR3 region has 15 residues. Germline CDR1 is LGHDT and CDR2 is YNNKEL (reference sequence). The CDR3 sequence: CASSQDPGGTYEQYF. The CDR3 nucleotides are TGTGCCAGCAGCCAAGATCCCGGGGGGACCTACGAGCAGTACTTC.

This clone turned up a few times. The gene calls are TRBV5-8 and TRBJ1-1; D not certain. The CDR3 contains 11 residues. Trimming took off 1 base at V and 7 bases at J, with 5 bases between the two ends. Germline V gene data show CDR1 as SGHTS and CDR2 as YDEGEE. CDR3 bases: TGTGCCAGCAGCTTGTCATTTGAAGCTTTCTTT. Translation gives CASSLSFEAFF.

This chain uses TRBV7-3 with TRBJ2-1; 10 bases fit TRBD2. There are 15 residues in the CDR3. Germline loops: CDR1 SGHTA, CDR2 FQGTGA. The V and J ends lost 4 bases and 10 bases, in that order; junction bases with no gene match: 10. The CDR3 here is CASSYDGTSVQEQFF. In nucleotides, the CDR3 is TGTGCCAGCAGCTACGACGGGACTAGCGTACAAGAGCAGTTCTTC.